Each of the 13 T cell receptor beta chains below was sequenced from the same sample in a study of T-cell reconstitution after alpha-beta-depleted transplantation in children. Construction of the TCRbeta library involved unique molecular identifiers. TCRdb passed the PCR reads through MiXCR, listing each CDR3 protein once. The sample gives more than 450,000 distinct CDR3 sequences, around 16% of which show up once; 2.5% to 4% is in the top ten. The material was PBMCs from the stem cell graft donor, obtained from the stem cell graft. These receptors were collected from a human donor who donated a stem cell graft to a child with acute lymphoblastic leukemia.

V gene TRBV7-8 combines with J gene TRBJ2-1; 10 nucleotides agree with TRBD2. The CDR3 totals 15 residues. Germline CDR1 SGHVS, CDR2 FQNEAQ. V lost 7 bases, J lost 9 bases, and 12 bases stayed unmatched. The CDR3 region has the DNA TGTGCCAGCACCCAGCGGGAGGGCCAATCCAGTGAGCAGTTCTTC. It yields the protein CASTQREGQSSEQFF.

The rearrangement joins TRBV18 to TRBJ2-2; D call uncertain. Germline V CDR1 and CDR2: KGHSH, LQKENI. Trimming left V 3 bases short and J 5 bases short, with 13 bases between. The CDR3 extends over 15 amino acids. The CDR3 protein is CASSPPSFTTGELFF. CDR3 nucleotides: TGTGCCAGCTCACCGCCTAGTTTCACGACCGGGGAGCTGTTTTTT. The full variable domain, its missing parts supplied by reference TRBV18 and TRBJ2-2, is NAGVMQNPRHLVRRRGQEARLRCSPMKGHSHVYWYRQLPEEGLKFMVYLQKENIIDESGMPKERFSAEFPKEGPSILRIQQVVRGDSAAYFCASSPPSFTTGELFFGEGSRLTVL.

The V gene is TRBV18, the J gene TRBJ2-1, with TRBD2 matching 13 bases. The CDR3 runs 19 residues. After removal of 3 bases from V and 2 bases from J, the junction contained 10 bases not matched to a gene. Per the germline V gene, CDR1 is KGHSH and CDR2 is LQKENI. DNA of the CDR3: TGTGCCAGCTCACCCGGACTAGCGGGAGAGGGGGCTACCTACAATGAGCAGTTCTTC. Translated: CASSPGLAGEGATYNEQFF. The full variable domain, rest sourced from reference TRBV18 and TRBJ2-1, is NAGVMQNPRHLVRRRGQEARLRCSPMKGHSHVYWYRQLPEEGLKFMVYLQKENIIDESGMPKERFSAEFPKEGPSILRIQQVVRGDSAAYFCASSPGLAGEGATYNEQFFGPGTRLTVL.

The CDR3 DNA follows: TGTGCCAGCAGCGGGAGGTGGGCCTACAATGAGCAGTTCTTC. It is translated as CASSGRWAYNEQFF. The chain carries TRBV7-9 and TRBJ2-1; TRBD2 is a possible D gene (6 bases). This CDR3 is 14 amino acids long. The ends were cut back, 5 bases at V and 2 bases at J, with 10 bases in the middle. CDR1 and CDR2 from the germline V gene are SEHNR and FQNEAQ (reference sequence).

J is TRBJ2-1 and V is TRBV20-1; 14 positions match TRBD2. The CDR3 is 16 amino acids. The V gene's germline CDR1 is DFQATT and CDR2 SNEGSKA (reference sequence). The V segment lost 1 base and the J segment 9 bases; nucleotides outside the gene matches: 8. The CDR3 DNA follows: TGCAGTGCTAGAGGTCCGGGACTAGCGGGAGCAAGTGAGCAGTTCTTC. Translation: CSARGPGLAGASEQFF.

This clonotype was counted only a few times. The chain recombines TRBV5-1 with TRBJ1-5; D is undetermined. V lost 5 bases and J 5 bases, leaving 11 bases between the germline ends. Germline-derived CDR1 and CDR2 are SGHRS and YFSETQ. This CDR3 has 13 amino acids. This CDR3 is CASSRNGDQPQHF. For the CDR3, the DNA is TGCGCCAGCAGTCGGAACGGGGATCAGCCCCAGCATTTT.

V gene TRBV5-5 combines with J gene TRBJ1-2, with unresolved D. Trimming took off 6 bases at V and 3 bases at J, with 15 bases between the two ends. The CDR3 runs to 14 residues. The germline gives CDR1 SGHKS, CDR2 YYEKEE (reference sequence). The CDR3 DNA reads as TGTGCCAGCAACCCCTCCTTCGGGGACTATGGCTACACCTTC. As protein: CASNPSFGDYGYTF. Full variable domain (outside the CDR3, taken from reference TRBV5-5 and TRBJ1-2): DAGVTQSPTHLIKTRGQQVTLRCSPISGHKSVSWYQQVLGQGPQFIFQYYEKEERGRGNFPDRFSARQFPNYSSELNVNALLLGDSALYLCASNPSFGDYGYTFGSGTRLTVV.

This sequence joins TRBV7-2 and TRBJ2-1; 14 nucleotides line up with TRBD2. CDR3 length: 17 residues. Germline CDR1 reads SGHTA; CDR2 reads FQGNSA. V was pared by 5 bases and J by 5 bases, with 8 bases of the junction left unmatched. Here the CDR3 reads CASSARTSGRTNNEQFF. The CDR3 DNA reads as TGTGCCAGCAGCGCGAGGACTAGCGGGAGGACCAACAATGAGCAGTTCTTC.

The rearrangement joins TRBV12-3 or TRBV12-4 to TRBJ1-6; TRBD1 matches 7 bases. V gave up 6 bases and J gave up 7 bases; unmatched junction bases: 6. This CDR3 is built from 14 residues. The CDR3 sequence: CASSRDSRNSPLHF. CDR3 coding DNA: TGTGCCAGCAGCCGGGACAGTAGGAATTCACCCCTCCACTTT.

This clonotype was counted a few times. This chain uses TRBV12-3 or TRBV12-4 with TRBJ2-5; D may match TRBD1 or TRBD2 (5 bases each). With 6 bases removed from V and 7 bases from J, the gap between germline ends came to 12 bases. The CDR3 has 12 amino acids. CDR3 in DNA: TGTGCCAGCAGCCCTAGTGGGGGGACCCAGTACTTC. Translating it yields CASSPSGGTQYF.

Only a few counts were recorded for this clonotype. J is TRBJ2-1 and V is TRBV7-9; no clear D. V was shortened by 5 bases and J by 3 bases, with 20 bases between the two germline ends. The CDR3 loop spans 17 amino acids. CDR1 is SEHNR, CDR2 FQNEAQ, per germline (reference sequence). The chain's CDR3 is CASSPGPVTLLYNEQFF. As DNA, the CDR3 is TGTGCCAGCAGCCCCGGGCCGGTAACCTTGCTCTACAATGAGCAGTTCTTC.

This clonotype appeared a few times. The chain couples TRBV29-1 to TRBJ2-5, with D possibly matching TRBD1 (6 bases). The CDR3 runs to 14 residues. Germline loops: CDR1 SQVTM, CDR2 ANQGSEA. V shed 6 bases and J shed 0 bases, with 14 bases lying between them. The CDR3 nucleotides read TGCAGCGTCAAGGACAGACCGTACCAAGAGACCCAGTACTTC. Amino acids: CSVKDRPYQETQYF.

A few counts support this clonotype. The chain couples TRBV20-1 to TRBJ2-7; TRBD2 matches at 9 bases. With 6 bases clipped from V and 2 bases from J, the junction kept 11 bases outside the gene matches. Germline loops: CDR1 DFQATT, CDR2 SNEGSKA (reference sequence). The CDR3 is made up of 15 amino acids. CDR3 nucleotides: TGCAGTGCGAGGATAGGTAGCGGGAGCACCTACGAGCAGTACTTC. Residues: CSARIGSGSTYEQYF.